The rows below give T cell receptor beta chains drawn from one sample of a study of OX40 agonist ivuxolimab in advanced cancers. The protocol was immunoSEQ multiplex PCR, while the TCRdb copy is restricted to in-frame clones and leaves out a portion. The sample holds tens of thousands of clones, more than 85% seen once. The sequences come from CD4+ or CD8+ T cells sorted from blood, collected in a trial of the OX40 agonist ivuxolimab. These receptors all come from an adult with an advanced solid tumor such as melanoma, head and neck, liver or kidney cancer. Both conserved end residues are part of each CDR3. D genes are given only for firm matches. Clone sizes are given selectively: once, few, many, or a class where the clone is expanded.

J gene,D gene,clone size,V gene,CDR3 protein,CDR3 DNA
TRBJ2-7,NA,NA,TRBV5-1,CASSLLAGSYEQYF,TGCGCCAGCAGCTTGTTGGCAGGGTCCTACGAGCAGTACTTC
TRBJ1-1,NA,NA,TRBV2,CARGRPTTANTEAFF,TGTGCCAGGGGCCGGCCGACGACAGCTAACACTGAAGCTTTCTTT
TRBJ1-2,NA,NA,TRBV20-1,CSAPNYGYTF,TGCAGTGCTCCTAACTATGGCTACACCTTC
TRBJ2-1,TRBD1,NA,TRBV2,CASRPTGFGYNEQFF,TGTGCCAGCAGGCCGACAGGGTTCGGTTACAATGAGCAGTTCTTC
TRBJ2-3,NA,NA,TRBV5-6,CASSWGVTDTQYF,TGTGCCAGCAGCTGGGGGGTCACAGATACGCAGTATTTT
TRBJ2-7,NA,NA,TRBV5-6,CASREQGYEQYF,TGTGCCAGCAGGGAGCAGGGATACGAGCAGTACTTC
TRBJ2-7,TRBD2,NA,TRBV6-5,CASSYGSGGALEQYF,TGTGCCAGCAGTTACGGCAGCGGGGGGGCCCTCGAGCAGTACTTC
TRBJ1-6,TRBD1,NA,TRBV6-6,CASSVPGQHNSPLHF,TGTGCCAGTAGTGTACCGGGACAGCATAATTCACCCCTCCACTTT
TRBJ2-1,NA,NA,TRBV11-2,CASSLDSSSSLYNEQFF,TGTGCCAGCAGCTTAGATTCTAGTAGCAGCCTCTACAATGAGCAGTTCTTC
TRBJ1-3,NA,NA,TRBV4-1,CASSLGTSSSGNTIYF,TGCGCCAGCAGCCTGGGGACTTCCAGCTCTGGAAACACCATATATTTT
TRBJ1-1,NA,NA,TRBV6-5,CASSYNLNTEAFF,TGTGCCAGCAGTTACAATTTGAACACTGAAGCTTTCTTT
TRBJ2-3,NA,NA,TRBV10-3,CAISDRHSTDTQYF,TGTGCCATCAGTGATCGGCATAGCACAGATACGCAGTATTTT
TRBJ2-7,NA,NA,TRBV13,CASSLRGNYYEQYF,TGTGCCAGCAGCCTCCGGGGGAACTACTACGAGCAGTACTTC
TRBJ1-2,NA,NA,TRBV6-6,CASSYPPSGTNYGYTF,TGTGCCAGCAGTTACCCTCCTTCGGGAACTAACTATGGCTACACCTTC
TRBJ2-4,TRBD1,NA,TRBV9,CASSVSGQPKNIQYF,TGTGCCAGCAGCGTATCGGGACAGCCCAAAAACATTCAGTACTTC
TRBJ2-7,TRBD1,NA,TRBV9,CASSVEKGGSYEQYF,TGTGCCAGCAGCGTAGAGAAAGGGGGCAGCTACGAGCAGTACTTC
TRBJ1-1,NA,few,TRBV30,CAWSVLGGRWTEAFF,TGTGCCTGGAGTGTACTGGGGGGTCGTTGGACTGAAGCTTTCTTT
TRBJ2-3,NA,NA,TRBV20-1,CSAPIPDTQYF,TGCAGTGCTCCGATCCCAGATACGCAGTATTTT
TRBJ2-3,NA,NA,TRBV27,CASSLIAVEDTDTQYF,TGTGCCAGCAGTTTGATAGCGGTCGAGGACACAGATACGCAGTATTTT
TRBJ2-7,TRBD1,NA,TRBV6-1,CASSEPRQGAEGRHEQYF,TGTGCCAGCAGTGAACCCCGACAGGGGGCCGAAGGGAGACACGAGCAGTACTTC
TRBJ1-6,NA,once,TRBV7-6,CASSPPPLHF,TGTGCCAGCAGCCCCCCACCCCTCCACTTT
TRBJ2-5,TRBD1,NA,TRBV4-2,CASSHVSGTGFEETQYF,TGTGCCAGCAGCCATGTTTCCGGGACAGGGTTTGAAGAGACCCAGTACTTC
TRBJ1-1,NA,few,TRBV7-9,CASSLTEAFF,TGTGCCAGCAGCCTGACTGAAGCTTTCTTT
TRBJ2-7,NA,NA,TRBV9,CASSPAEGSLNEQYF,TGTGCCAGCAGCCCCGCGGAAGGGTCGTTAAACGAGCAGTACTTC
TRBJ1-1,TRBD1,NA,TRBV6-6,CASIFPRGQDTEAFF,TGTGCCAGCATTTTTCCGCGGGGACAGGACACTGAAGCTTTCTTT
TRBJ2-3,TRBD2,NA,TRBV27,CASDSVGGGGTDTQYF,TGTGCCAGCGACTCGGTTGGCGGGGGGGGCACAGATACGCAGTATTTT
TRBJ2-3,TRBD1,NA,TRBV7-2,CASSPTGPSRTDTQYF,TGTGCCAGCAGCCCGACAGGGCCCAGCCGCACAGATACGCAGTATTTT
TRBJ1-2,NA,once,TRBV29-1,CSGREASGGYTF,TGCAGCGGCCGGGAGGCGAGTGGTGGCTACACCTTC
TRBJ2-2,NA,once,TRBV5-5,CASSPGTGAGELFF,TGTGCCAGCAGCCCCGGAACGGGGGCCGGGGAGCTGTTTTTT
TRBJ1-4,NA,NA,TRBV5-6,CASSLSGPNEKLFF,TGTGCCAGCAGCTTGTCAGGGCCTAATGAAAAACTGTTTTTT
TRBJ2-3,TRBD2,once,TRBV7-8,CASRQTRGGPDTQYF,TGTGCCAGCAGACAAACCCGGGGGGGCCCGGATACGCAGTATTTT
TRBJ2-3,TRBD2,NA,TRBV11-2,CASSLVGGATDTQYF,TGTGCCAGCAGCTTAGTCGGGGGGGCCACAGATACGCAGTATTTT
TRBJ2-7,NA,NA,TRBV6-5,CASSYGGGIYEQYF,TGTGCCAGCAGTTACGGTGGGGGGATCTACGAGCAGTACTTC
TRBJ2-7,TRBD1,NA,TRBV7-8,CASSLMGTGAYEQYF,TGTGCCAGCAGCTTAATGGGGACAGGGGCCTACGAGCAGTACTTC
TRBJ2-7,NA,NA,TRBV7-9,CASSLRVDEQYF,TGTGCCAGCAGCCTAAGGGTGGACGAGCAGTACTTC
TRBJ2-7,TRBD1,few,TRBV4-3,CASSQGTGVAEEQYF,TGCGCCAGCAGCCAAGGGACAGGGGTAGCGGAAGAGCAGTACTTC
TRBJ2-5,TRBD2,NA,TRBV6-5,CASSLPGGAGETQYF,TGTGCCAGCAGCCTACCCGGGGGGGCAGGAGAGACCCAGTACTTC
TRBJ2-4,NA,NA,TRBV5-6,CASSFLTKNIQYF,TGTGCCAGCAGCTTTCTTACCAAAAACATTCAGTACTTC
TRBJ1-2,TRBD1,once,TRBV7-9,CASSTASGGRDYGYTF,TGTGCCAGCAGCACAGCCTCAGGGGGGAGAGACTATGGCTACACCTTC
TRBJ1-1,TRBD1,NA,TRBV6-5,CASSPQTGGTEAFF,TGTGCCAGCAGCCCCCAAACAGGGGGCACTGAAGCTTTCTTT
TRBJ1-5,NA,NA,TRBV19,CASRAWGVEGNQPQHF,TGTGCCAGTAGGGCGTGGGGAGTAGAAGGCAATCAGCCCCAGCATTTT
TRBJ1-1,TRBD1,NA,TRBV29-1,CSVPDRDRGLNTEAFF,TGCAGCGTCCCTGACCGGGACAGGGGGTTGAACACTGAAGCTTTCTTT
TRBJ2-5,NA,NA,TRBV5-4,CASSLEAEETQYF,TGTGCCAGCAGCTTGGAGGCGGAAGAGACCCAGTACTTC
TRBJ2-7,TRBD1,NA,TRBV19,CASSIDRDRGSYEQYF,TGTGCCAGTAGTATAGATCGGGACAGGGGCTCCTACGAGCAGTACTTC
TRBJ1-2,TRBD1,NA,TRBV10-3,CAISTDRGLNYGYTF,TGTGCCATCAGTACCGACAGGGGGCTAAACTATGGCTACACCTTC
TRBJ2-1,NA,once,TRBV9,CASSVTRGGEQFF,TGTGCCAGCAGCGTGACTAGGGGCGGTGAGCAGTTCTTC
TRBJ2-2,NA,NA,TRBV10-2,CASIRLAYTGELFF,TGCGCCAGCATCAGGCTTGCGTACACCGGGGAGCTGTTTTTT